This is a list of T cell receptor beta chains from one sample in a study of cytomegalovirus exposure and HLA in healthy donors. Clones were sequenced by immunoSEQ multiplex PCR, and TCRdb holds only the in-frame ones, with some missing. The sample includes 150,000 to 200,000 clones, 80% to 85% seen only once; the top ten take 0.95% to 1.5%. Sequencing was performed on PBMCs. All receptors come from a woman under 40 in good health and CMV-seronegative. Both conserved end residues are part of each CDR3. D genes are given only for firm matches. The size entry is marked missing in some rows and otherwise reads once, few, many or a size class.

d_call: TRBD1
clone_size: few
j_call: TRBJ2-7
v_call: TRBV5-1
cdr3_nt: TGCGCCAGCAGCTTGAATCCGGGACAGGGTTACGAGCAGTACTTC
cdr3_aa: CASSLNPGQGYEQYF

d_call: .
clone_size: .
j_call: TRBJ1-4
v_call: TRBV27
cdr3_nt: TGTGCCAGCAGTACAACAGGGTGGAGTGAAAAACTGTTTTTT
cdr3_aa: CASSTTGWSEKLFF

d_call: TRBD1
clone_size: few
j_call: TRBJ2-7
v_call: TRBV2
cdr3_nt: TGTGCCAGCGGGACAGGGGGCATCTACGAGCAGTACTTC
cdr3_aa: CASGTGGIYEQYF

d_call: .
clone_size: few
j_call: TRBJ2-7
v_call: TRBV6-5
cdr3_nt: TGTGCCAGCAGTTACTCACCCGCGTACGAGCAGTACTTC
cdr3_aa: CASSYSPAYEQYF

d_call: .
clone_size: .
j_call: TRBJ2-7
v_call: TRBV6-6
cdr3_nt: TGTGCCAGCAGTTACTCTGCGGGGCGGAACGAGCAGTACTTC
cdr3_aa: CASSYSAGRNEQYF

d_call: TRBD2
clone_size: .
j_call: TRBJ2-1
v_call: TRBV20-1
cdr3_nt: TGCAGTGCTAGAACAGCGGGGGGAATATTCTTC
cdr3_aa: CSARTAGGIFF

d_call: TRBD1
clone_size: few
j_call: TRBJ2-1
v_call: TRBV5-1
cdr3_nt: TGCGCCAGCAGCTTGGCCGGGACAGGGTACAATGAGCAGTTCTTC
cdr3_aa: CASSLAGTGYNEQFF

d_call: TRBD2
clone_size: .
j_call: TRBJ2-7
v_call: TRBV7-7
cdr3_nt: TGTGCCAGCAGCTTAGAGTCTAGCGGAGCCTACGAGCAGTACTTC
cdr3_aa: CASSLESSGAYEQYF

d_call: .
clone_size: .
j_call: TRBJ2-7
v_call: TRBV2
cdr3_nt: TGTGCCAGCAGTGCAAGCGGTAGCTCCTACGAGCAGTACTTC
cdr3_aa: CASSASGSSYEQYF

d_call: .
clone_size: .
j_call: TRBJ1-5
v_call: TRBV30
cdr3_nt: TGTGCCTGGAGTGTTCAGAGCGATCAGCCCCAGCATTTT
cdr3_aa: CAWSVQSDQPQHF

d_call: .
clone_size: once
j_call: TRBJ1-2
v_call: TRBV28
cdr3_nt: TGTGCCAGCAGCTCCCCAGTTTCCCAGGGGAAAGGCTACACCTTC
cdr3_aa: CASSSPVSQGKGYTF

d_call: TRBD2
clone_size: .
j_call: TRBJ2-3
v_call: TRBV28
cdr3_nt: TGTGCCAGCAGCCGCGGAGTCGGGGGGTCAGATACGCAGTATTTT
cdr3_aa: CASSRGVGGSDTQYF

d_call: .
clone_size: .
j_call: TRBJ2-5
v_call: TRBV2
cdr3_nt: TGTGCCAGCACCCGGGGGGCCTTATATACTTATGGGGAGACCCAGTACTTC
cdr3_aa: CASTRGALYTYGETQYF

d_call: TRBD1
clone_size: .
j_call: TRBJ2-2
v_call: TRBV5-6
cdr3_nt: TGTGCCAGCAGCTTTCGACAGGGGGCGATGACCGGGGAGCTGTTTTTT
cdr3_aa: CASSFRQGAMTGELFF

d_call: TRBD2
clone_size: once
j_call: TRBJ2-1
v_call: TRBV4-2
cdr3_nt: TGTGCCAGCAGCCCCGCCCCGGCGGGGGTATACAATGAGCAGTTCTTC
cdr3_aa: CASSPAPAGVYNEQFF

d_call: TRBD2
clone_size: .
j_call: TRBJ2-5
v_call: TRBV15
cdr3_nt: TGTGCCACCAGCAGAAGACTAGCGGGGGCCCAAGAGACCCAGTACTTC
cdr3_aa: CATSRRLAGAQETQYF

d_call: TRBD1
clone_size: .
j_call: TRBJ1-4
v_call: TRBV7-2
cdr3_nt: TGTGCCAGCAGCCCCCCGGGACAGGGGGATGAAAAACTGTTTTTT
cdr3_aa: CASSPPGQGDEKLFF

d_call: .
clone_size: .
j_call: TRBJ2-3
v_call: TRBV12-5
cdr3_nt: TGTGCTAGTGGTTTGTACAGGGAGATCGGCACAGATACGCAGTATTTT
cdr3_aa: CASGLYREIGTDTQYF

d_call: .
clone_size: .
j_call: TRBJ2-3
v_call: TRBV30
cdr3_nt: TGTGCCTGGAGTCGTCAAGAGGATTACGGTCGGGATACGCAGTATTTT
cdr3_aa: CAWSRQEDYGRDTQYF

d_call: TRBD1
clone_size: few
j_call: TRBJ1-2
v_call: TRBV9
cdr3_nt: TGTGCCAGCAGAGGACAGGGGAACTATGGCTACACCTTC
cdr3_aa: CASRGQGNYGYTF

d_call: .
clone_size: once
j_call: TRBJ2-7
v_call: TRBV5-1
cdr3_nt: TGCGCCAGCAGCTTGCGCGGGAAAACCTACGAGCAGTACTTC
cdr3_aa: CASSLRGKTYEQYF

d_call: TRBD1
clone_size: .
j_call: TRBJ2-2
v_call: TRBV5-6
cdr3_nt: TGTGCCAGCACCCTACAGGGGTCAATCGGGGAGCTGTTTTTT
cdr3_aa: CASTLQGSIGELFF

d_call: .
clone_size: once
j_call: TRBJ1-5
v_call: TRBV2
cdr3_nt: TGTGCCAGCAGTGAGCAGGCTCAAGGTCAGCCCCAGCATTTT
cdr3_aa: CASSEQAQGQPQHF

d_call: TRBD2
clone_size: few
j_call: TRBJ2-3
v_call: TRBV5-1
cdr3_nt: TGCGCCAGCAGCTTTACCGGGACTACCTCTTTGGATACGCAGTATTTT
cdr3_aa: CASSFTGTTSLDTQYF

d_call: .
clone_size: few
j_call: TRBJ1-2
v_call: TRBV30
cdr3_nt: TGTGCCTGGGAAAAAGTGGGAGGAGGCTACACCTTC
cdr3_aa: CAWEKVGGGYTF

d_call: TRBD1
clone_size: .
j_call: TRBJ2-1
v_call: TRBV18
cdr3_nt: TGTGCCAGCTCACAACTACTGACAGGGTCCAATGAGCAGTTCTTC
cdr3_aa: CASSQLLTGSNEQFF

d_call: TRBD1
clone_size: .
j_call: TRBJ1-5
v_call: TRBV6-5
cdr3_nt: TGTGCCAGCAGCCACGACAGGGGAAATCAGCCCCAGCATTTT
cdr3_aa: CASSHDRGNQPQHF

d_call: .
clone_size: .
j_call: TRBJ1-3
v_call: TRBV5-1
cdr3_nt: TGCGCCAGCAGCTTGGGTTACGGGGGTGGAAACACCATATATTTT
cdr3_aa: CASSLGYGGGNTIYF

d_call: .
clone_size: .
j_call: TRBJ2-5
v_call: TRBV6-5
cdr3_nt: TGTGCCAGCAGCCAAGGGGCCCGGCAGTCGGCCCAGTACTTC
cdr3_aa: CASSQGARQSAQYF

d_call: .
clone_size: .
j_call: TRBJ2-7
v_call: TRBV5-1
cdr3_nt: TGCGCCAGCAGCATGACAGGTGATTCCTACGAGCAGTACTTC
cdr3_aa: CASSMTGDSYEQYF

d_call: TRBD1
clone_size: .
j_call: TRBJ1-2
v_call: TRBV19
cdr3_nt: TGTGCCAGTAGTATGGATCGACAGGGTTCTGGCTACACCTTC
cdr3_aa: CASSMDRQGSGYTF

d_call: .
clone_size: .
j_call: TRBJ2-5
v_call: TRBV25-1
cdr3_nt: TGTGCCAGCAGCCGGGGGGCGGGAGACCTGAACTTC
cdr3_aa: CASSRGAGDLNF

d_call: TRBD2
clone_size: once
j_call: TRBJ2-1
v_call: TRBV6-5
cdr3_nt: TGTGCCAGCAGCCGGGGGGGGCCCAATGAGCAGTTCTTC
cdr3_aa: CASSRGGPNEQFF

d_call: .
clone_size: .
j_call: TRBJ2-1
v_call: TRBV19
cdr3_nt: TGTGCCAGTAGTATTTTAACCGGGGTCTACAATGAGCAGTTCTTC
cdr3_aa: CASSILTGVYNEQFF

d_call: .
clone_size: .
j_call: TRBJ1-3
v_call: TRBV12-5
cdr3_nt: TGTGCTAGTGGTTTGGTACCCGGGACACCTAACTCTGGAAACACCATATATTTT
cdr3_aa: CASGLVPGTPNSGNTIYF

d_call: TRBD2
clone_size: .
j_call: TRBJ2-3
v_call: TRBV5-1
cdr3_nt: TGCGCCAGCAGCCGGACTAGCGGGGGGTTAGATACGCAGTATTTT
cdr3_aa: CASSRTSGGLDTQYF